The 13 T cell receptor beta chains in this list originate from one sample, sequenced in a study of CD8 T cells in ankylosing spondylitis. One entry per CDR3 protein, called by TCRdb with MiXCR from the 5' RACE reads. Of approximately 500,000 distinct CDR3 sequences listed, about 13% are singletons. Study results and limitations: Ankylosing spondylitis blood appeared to carry a characteristic TCR beta motif of under ten highly homologous variants.

Their antigens remain unidentified. The sequenced material came from blood, either unsorted or a sorted T cell fraction (not recorded which). The receptors originated from a male donor with ankylosing spondylitis.

V is TRBV3-1 and J is TRBJ1-2; 7 nucleotides agree with TRBD1. Trimming took 4 bases from V and 0 from J; bases not matched to a gene: 8. The germline gives CDR1 LGHDT, CDR2 YNNKEL (reference sequence). This CDR3 spans 16 amino acids. Written as DNA, the CDR3 is TGTGCCAGCAGCCGACGAGGACAGGCCGCTAACTATGGCTACACCTTC. It yields the protein CASSRRGQAANYGYTF.

This clonotype was picked up many times. CDR3 sequence reads: CASSLTSYNNEQFF. CDR3 coding DNA: TGTGCCAGCAGCCTTACTAGCTACAACAATGAGCAGTTCTTC. This chain connects TRBV7-9 to TRBJ2-1; possibly TRBD2 for D (6 bases). This CDR3 comprises 14 residues. Germline CDR1 and CDR2: SEHNR and FQNEAQ (reference sequence). V lost 5 bases and J lost 5, with 13 bases in between.

The genes are TRBV15 and TRBJ2-7; D is unresolved. The CDR3 length is 13 residues. Trimming left V 2 bases short and J 7 bases short, with 12 bases between. Germline CDR1 and CDR2: LNHNV and YYDKDF (reference sequence). The CDR3 here is CATSRSGPMEQYF. CDR3 coding DNA: TGTGCCACCAGCAGATCCGGGCCTATGGAGCAGTACTTC.

Of note for this clonotype: It may be a read error: a sequence one base away is much more abundant. This chain joins TRBV5-1 and TRBJ1-1, with unresolved D. This CDR3 has 13 amino acids. Trimming pared 5 bases from V and 1 base from J, leaving 9 bases between. The germline CDR1 and CDR2 sequences are SGHRS and YFSETQ. In DNA, the CDR3 is TGCGCCAGCAGGGCTGAGAGGAACACTGAAGCTTTCTTT. Residues: CASRAERNTEAFF.

This clonotype was seen a handful of times. The chain joins TRBV12-3 or TRBV12-4 to TRBJ1-1, with D uncertain. The CDR3 loop spans 14 amino acids. Trimming removed 3 bases from V and 1 base from J, with 9 bases in between. The CDR3 region is CASSFDPSNTEAFF. The CDR3 DNA reads TGTGCCAGCAGTTTCGACCCGTCGAACACTGAAGCTTTCTTT.

The V gene is TRBV5-1, the J gene TRBJ2-1; D possibly corresponds to TRBD2 (5 bases). Trimming pared 0 bases from V and 0 bases from J, leaving 10 bases between. The CDR3 is 16 residues long. From germline, CDR1 is SGHRS and CDR2 YFSETQ. The CDR3, as DNA: TGCGCCAGCAGCTTGGTCTTGGCGGGCTCCTACAATGAGCAGTTCTTC. It yields the protein CASSLVLAGSYNEQFF.

The chain employs TRBV29-1 and TRBJ2-1; D is undetermined. The CDR3 sequence is 14 residues long. Germline loops: CDR1 SQVTM, CDR2 ANQGSEA. V was clipped by 4 bases and J by 2 bases, with 12 bases between them. In DNA, the CDR3 is TGCAGCGTTGTGAGGATAACCCCCTACAATGAGCAGTTCTTC. Its translation: CSVVRITPYNEQFF.

The chain joins TRBV7-9 to TRBJ1-6; D uncertain. The CDR3 sequence is 15 residues long. Germline CDR1 SEHNR, CDR2 FQNEAQ (reference sequence). Between the trimmed V and J ends, which lost 4 bases and 7 bases, there was a span of 14 bases. CDR3 region: CASSSIVEKNSPLHF. Here the CDR3 DNA reads TGTGCCAGCAGCTCAATCGTTGAGAAAAATTCACCCCTCCACTTT.

The rearrangement joins TRBV27 to TRBJ2-7; tentatively, D is TRBD2 (6 bases). V shed 3 bases and J shed 5 bases, with 17 bases lying between them. The CDR3 runs 15 residues. CDR1 MNHEY and CDR2 SMNVEV come from the germline V gene (reference sequence). Written as DNA, the CDR3 is TGTGCCAGCAGTTTCTATGGTCAGGGCGGGAACGAGCAGTACTTC. It is translated as CASSFYGQGGNEQYF.

This clonotype was observed at least ten times. Here the CDR3 DNA reads TGTGCCAGCAGCCCCGGACAGGGTCGGACTGAAGCTTTCTTT. Residues: CASSPGQGRTEAFF. The rearrangement joins TRBV11-2 to TRBJ1-1; 8 positions agree with TRBD1. V trimming: 5 bases; J trimming: 5 bases; junction bases outside the gene matches: 7. Germline CDR1 reads SGHAT; CDR2 reads FQNNGV. CDR3 length: 14 amino acids.

This clonotype came up a few times. V gene TRBV20-1 combines with J gene TRBJ1-2; D is unclear. V was trimmed by 2 bases and J by 0 bases, leaving 7 bases between them. CDR1 is DFQATT and CDR2 is SNEGSKA in the germline V gene (reference sequence). The CDR3 has 13 amino acids. CDR3 amino acids: CSARMDPNYGYTF. CDR3 sequence (DNA): TGCAGTGCTAGAATGGACCCTAACTATGGCTACACCTTC.

The V and J genes are TRBV2 and TRBJ2-5; D gene uncertain. Looked up from germline, CDR1 is SNHLY and CDR2 is FYNNEI. V was shortened by 7 bases and J by 1 base, with 10 bases between the two germline ends. The CDR3 covers 13 residues. In DNA form, the CDR3 reads TGTGCCAGCATTGCCGTCCCCCAAGAGACCCAGTACTTC. Its protein is CASIAVPQETQYF.

This rearrangement joins TRBV21-1 to TRBJ2-4; whether TRBD1, the table's D call, matches the DNA was not checked. TRBV21-1 is deemed a pseudogene. The CDR3 has 16 amino acids. The CDR3 DNA follows: TGTGCCAGCAGCAAAAGTCGGACAGGGGGTATCTACATTCAGTACTTC. It yields the protein CASSKSRTGGIYIQYF.